A single sample is the source of the 16 T cell receptor beta chains below, sequenced in a study of blood T cell repertoires in COVID-19. The table came from immunoSEQ multiplex PCR; TCRdb's copy has only in-frame clones and leaves some out. In the table there are some 240,000 clones, roughly 92% of which are singletons. What was sequenced was peripheral blood. Source of these receptors: a man in his fifties or sixties with COVID-19, enrolled during active disease.

The chain combines TRBV19 with TRBJ1-5; D not resolved. In germline, CDR1 is LNHDA, CDR2 SQIVND (reference sequence). Trimming took 1 base from V and 0 from J, leaving 7 bases between them. The CDR3 totals 15 residues. The CDR3 coding sequence is TGTGCCAGTAGTATAGCGCAGAATAGCAATCAGCCCCAGCATTTT. Amino acid sequence: CASSIAQNSNQPQHF.

This clone was counted once. The rearrangement joins TRBV5-1 to TRBJ2-7, with 10 bases identical to TRBD2. Germline V gene lookup returns CDR1 SGHRS and CDR2 YFSETQ. J gave up 1 base and V 5 bases, and 6 bases lay outside the gene matches. The CDR3 loop spans 15 amino acids. CDR3 sequence (DNA): TGCGCCAGCAGACTTATAGCGGGGGGATCCTACGAGCAGTACTTC. As protein: CASRLIAGGSYEQYF.

The chain uses TRBV4-3 and TRBJ2-1; 11 bases align to TRBD2. The CDR3 runs 16 residues. Germline assignment: CDR1 LGHNA and CDR2 YSLEER. J lost 5 bases, V lost 0 bases, and 3 bases had no gene match. CDR3 sequence: CASSQETSGTHNEQFF. CDR3 nucleotide sequence: TGCGCCAGCAGCCAAGAGACTAGCGGGACTCACAATGAGCAGTTCTTC.

The rearrangement links TRBV3-1 (or the pseudogene TRBV3-2) to TRBJ1-3, with 9 bases matching TRBD1. The ends lost 5 bases at V and 3 bases at J; junction bases unmatched: 5. The CDR3 consists of 15 residues. Per germline, CDR1 LGHDT and CDR2 YNNKEL (reference sequence). CDR3 nucleotides: TGTGCCAGCAGCACAGGGGGCGCGAGTGGAAACACCATATATTTT. Encoded protein: CASSTGGASGNTIYF.

The V call is TRBV21-1, the J call TRBJ2-1; the table's D call TRBD2 went unverified against the DNA. TRBV21-1 counts as a pseudogene. This CDR3 is 16 amino acids long. CDR3 region: CASSKGGLDFYNEQFF. DNA for the CDR3: TGTGCCAGCAGCAAAGGGGGACTAGACTTCTACAATGAGCAGTTCTTC.

The chain has TRBV28 and TRBJ2-1; a possible D gene is TRBD2 (5 bases). Deletions cut 6 bases from V and 0 bases from J, with 15 bases between. CDR3 length: 16 amino acids. Germline V lookup: CDR1 MDHEN, CDR2 SYDVKM. CDR3 in amino acids: CASSLSGGSSYNEQFF. In DNA, the CDR3 is TGTGCCAGCAGCCTCAGTGGAGGAAGCTCCTACAATGAGCAGTTCTTC.

J is TRBJ2-7 and V is TRBV5-1; 10 bases align to TRBD1. CDR1 SGHRS and CDR2 YFSETQ come from the germline V gene. The CDR3 covers 15 residues. Trimming at V came to 0 bases and at J to 5 bases, leaving 5 bases not matched to a gene. Here the CDR3 reads CASSLAPGQGNEQYF. CDR3 nucleotide sequence: TGCGCCAGCAGCTTGGCACCGGGACAGGGGAACGAGCAGTACTTC. Combining the CDR3 with reference TRBV5-1 and TRBJ2-7 gives the whole variable domain KAGVTQTPRYLIKTRGQQVTLSCSPISGHRSVSWYQQTPGQGLQFLFEYFSETQRNKGNFPGRFSGRQFSNSRSEMNVSTLELGDSALYLCASSLAPGQGNEQYFGPGTRLTVT.

The chain employs TRBV10-2 and TRBJ2-7; no firm D call. V lost 3 bases, J lost 0 bases, and 9 bases lay in between. Looked up from germline, CDR1 is WSHSY and CDR2 is SAAADI. This CDR3 is built from 14 residues. The CDR3 region has the DNA TGCGCCAGCAGTGAAGTCTTTAGCTCCTACGAGCAGTACTTC. Its translation: CASSEVFSSYEQYF.

The genes are TRBV12-3 or TRBV12-4 and TRBJ1-3; D is unresolved. This CDR3 contains 12 residues. With 6 bases removed from V and 10 bases from J, the gap between germline ends came to 13 bases. The CDR3 sequence is CASRRPAGTIYF. CDR3 sequence (DNA): TGTGCCAGCAGGCGTCCGGCGGGGACCATATATTTT.

The chain employs TRBV28 and TRBJ1-5; D is uncertain. Per the germline V gene, CDR1 is MDHEN and CDR2 is SYDVKM. The CDR3 totals 14 residues. V shed 3 bases and J shed 4 bases, with 10 bases lying between them. CDR3 DNA: TGTGCCAGCAGTTTCTACAGTTTTAATCAGCCCCAGCATTTT. This sequence encodes CASSFYSFNQPQHF.

V and J are TRBV3-1 (or the pseudogene TRBV3-2) and TRBJ2-2; D ambiguous. Trimming cost V 4 bases and J 3 bases, with 6 bases left between them. The CDR3 totals 13 residues. Germline loops: CDR1 LGHDT, CDR2 YNNKEL (reference sequence). This CDR3 is CASSRLDTGELFF. The CDR3, as DNA: TGTGCCAGCAGCCGACTGGACACCGGGGAGCTGTTTTTT.

J is TRBJ1-1 and V is TRBV7-8; D might be TRBD1 (5 bases). The CDR3 covers 16 residues. Deletions cut 5 bases from V and 3 bases from J, with 19 bases between. Germline V lookup: CDR1 SGHVS, CDR2 FQNEAQ. CDR3 sequence (DNA): TGTGCCAGCAGCCCCGGGCGGGGGGTTGAGGACACTGAAGCTTTCTTT. Residues: CASSPGRGVEDTEAFF. The full variable domain, its missing parts supplied by reference TRBV7-8 and TRBJ1-1, is GAGVSQSPRYKVAKRGQDVALRCDPISGHVSLFWYQQALGQGPEFLTYFQNEAQLDKSGLPSDRFFAERPEGSVSTLKIQRTQQEDSAVYLCASSPGRGVEDTEAFFGQGTRLTVV.

This chain connects TRBV19 to TRBJ1-2; D is perhaps TRBD1 (6 bases). From germline, CDR1 is LNHDA and CDR2 SQIVND (reference sequence). V was cut by 8 bases and J by 8 bases, with 18 bases left in between. CDR3 size: 13 residues. CDR3 coding DNA: TGTGCCAGTCATAAACAGGGCTTCCAGGGCTACACCTTC. This codes for CASHKQGFQGYTF.

This rearrangement joins TRBV19 to TRBJ1-5, with 7 positions matching TRBD1. V was clipped by 8 bases and J by 4 bases; unmatched bases: 8. Germline CDR1 is LNHDA and CDR2 is SQIVND (reference sequence). The CDR3 runs to 14 residues. In DNA form, the CDR3 reads TGTGCCAGTGCTACAGGGGTATGGAATCAGCCCCAGCATTTT. Protein product: CASATGVWNQPQHF.

The V gene is TRBV5-4, the J gene TRBJ2-1, with D tentatively TRBD2 (5 bases). V dropped 0 bases and J dropped 4 bases, with 14 bases sitting between them. There are 16 residues in the CDR3. The germline CDR1 and CDR2 sequences are SGHNT and YYREEE (reference sequence). The CDR3 bases are TGTGCCAGCAGCTTGGCCGTGGAGGCTGAGTACAATGAGCAGTTCTTC. It yields the protein CASSLAVEAEYNEQFF.

This clone was found a few times. This sequence joins TRBV20-1 and TRBJ2-3; TRBD2 agrees at 9 bases. This CDR3 is 17 amino acids long. J was trimmed by 0 bases and V by 3 bases; bases with no gene match: 10. The germline CDR1 and CDR2 sequences are DFQATT and SNEGSKA (reference sequence). The CDR3 region is CSASGLAGHTSTDTQYF. CDR3 sequence (DNA): TGCAGTGCTAGTGGCCTAGCGGGGCACACTAGCACAGATACGCAGTATTTT.